This T cell receptor beta chain was documented in a study of blood T cell repertoires in COVID-19. Turning to the study itself: Sites in the United States, Italy and Spain provided acute and convalescent COVID-19 samples. T cells, B-cell-depleted T cells, or PBMCs provided the cDNA or gDNA that served as material.

In the original analysis: Amplification of reference gene primers provided the estimated nucleated cell counts. The table came from immunoSEQ multiplex PCR; TCRdb's copy has only in-frame clones and leaves some out. V, J and clone size derive from that table, while D and trimming were established from the DNA sequence. The sample yields roughly 250,000 clones, roughly 89% seen once. The CDR3 extends over 15 amino acids. V was clipped by 6 bases and J by 6 bases; unmatched bases: 12. Germline V gene lookup returns CDR1 MDHEN and CDR2 SYDVKM. The chain combines TRBV28 with TRBJ2-7, with 9 bases aligning to TRBD1. What was sequenced was PBMCs or T cells enriched from blood (not recorded which). The sequence came from a man aged 40-50 years who had recovered from COVID-19. The CDR3 coding sequence is TGTGCCAGCAGCCCTGCGGGGACAGGGCGGTTCGAGCAGTACTTC. This codes for CASSPAGTGRFEQYF.